This section outlines one T cell receptor (beta chain) sequence together with its context. This sample was taken from a study of blood T cells in healthy people across ages. For the second PCR, which ran for about 6 to 12 cycles, a sample-barcoded 5' primer and a J-beta primer mix were used. Each CDR3 protein gets one entry after TCRdb re-called the 5' RACE reads with MiXCR. Counted here are hundreds of thousands of distinct CDR3 sequences, approximately 53% occurring once; the ten biggest clones make up approximately 24%. The receptor was isolated from a man aged 40-49 years in good health. Sequencing was carried out using blood.

CDR3 nucleotides: TGCAGCATACGGACTAGCGGGGGTGCCTACGAGCAGTACTTC. This sequence encodes CSIRTSGGAYEQYF. This chain connects TRBV29-1 to TRBJ2-7; 13 nucleotides agree with TRBD2. Germline trimming cut 8 bases from V and 2 bases from J; bases unmatched to any gene: 6. The CDR3 length is 14 residues. In germline, CDR1 is SQVTM, CDR2 ANQGSEA.